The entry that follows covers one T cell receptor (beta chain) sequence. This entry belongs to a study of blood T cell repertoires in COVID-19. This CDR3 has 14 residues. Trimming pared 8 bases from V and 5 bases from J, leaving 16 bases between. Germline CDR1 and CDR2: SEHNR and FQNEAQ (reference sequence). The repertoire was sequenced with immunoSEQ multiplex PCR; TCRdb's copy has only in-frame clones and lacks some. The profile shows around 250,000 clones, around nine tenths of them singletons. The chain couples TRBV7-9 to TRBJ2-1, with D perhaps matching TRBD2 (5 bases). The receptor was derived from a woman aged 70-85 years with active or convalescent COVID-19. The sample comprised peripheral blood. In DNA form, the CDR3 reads TGTGCCAGCGGACTCCTTAATTTGAACAATGAGCAGTTCTTC. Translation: CASGLLNLNNEQFF.